This record looks at one T cell receptor (beta chain) sequence and its context. This record comes from a study of blood T cell repertoires in COVID-19. Generated by immunoSEQ multiplex PCR, the TCRdb table keeps only in-frame clones and is missing some. The sample has about 190,000 clones; around four fifths are singletons. The CDR3 runs 16 residues. V was pared by 4 bases and J by 5 bases, with 5 bases of the junction left unmatched. The germline CDR1 and CDR2 sequences are SGHNT and YYREEE (reference sequence). The V gene is TRBV5-4, the J gene TRBJ2-5; 16 bases line up with TRBD2. The TCR was taken from a woman aged 25 to 39 with acute or convalescent COVID-19. The sample consisted of peripheral blood. CDR3 sequence (DNA): TGTGCCAGCAGCCAGGGACTAGCGGGGGGGTCTGAGACCCAGTACTTC. It specifies CASSQGLAGGSETQYF.